The T cell receptor (beta chain) described here comes from a study of early T cells in non-severe SARS-CoV-2 infection. Study summary: Bulk RNA from unsorted whole blood was sequenced; chains were unpaired.

cDNA molecules, individually, were tagged with unique molecular identifiers. TCRdb re-called the 5' RACE reads with MiXCR, one entry per CDR3 protein. The table lists about 80,000 distinct CDR3 sequences, about 12% of them singletons. There are many counts of this clonotype. The antigen is not known. Study-wide points: Anti-spike CD8 specificities were favored by VDJdb matching, whose results missed private and CD4 specificities.

After removal of 5 bases from V and 11 bases from J, the junction contained 6 bases not matched to a gene. Per germline, CDR1 SGHTA and CDR2 FQGNSA. CDR3 length: 13 residues. This material consisted of whole blood, taken at baseline. The J gene is TRBJ2-4, the V gene TRBV7-2; 10 bases fit TRBD2. This clonotype was sampled from an adult who was a healthcare worker with PCR-confirmed SARS-CoV-2 infection or an uninfected control (not recorded which). The donor label of this sample is uncertain. The CDR3 loop reads CASSIRTSGLQYF. The CDR3 nucleotides read TGTGCCAGCAGCATTCGGACTAGCGGCCTTCAGTACTTC.